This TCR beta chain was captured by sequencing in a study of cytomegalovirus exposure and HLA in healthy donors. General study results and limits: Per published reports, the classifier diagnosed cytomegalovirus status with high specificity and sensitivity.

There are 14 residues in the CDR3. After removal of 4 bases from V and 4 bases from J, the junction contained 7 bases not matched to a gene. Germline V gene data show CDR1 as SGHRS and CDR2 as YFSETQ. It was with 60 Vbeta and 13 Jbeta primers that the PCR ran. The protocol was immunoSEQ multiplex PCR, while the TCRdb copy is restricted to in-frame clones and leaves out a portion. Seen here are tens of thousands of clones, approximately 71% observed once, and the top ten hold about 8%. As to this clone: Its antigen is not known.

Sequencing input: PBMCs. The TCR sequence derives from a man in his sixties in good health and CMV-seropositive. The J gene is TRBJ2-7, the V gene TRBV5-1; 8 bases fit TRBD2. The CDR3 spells CASSPGSGGYEQYF. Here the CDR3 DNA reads TGCGCCAGCAGCCCGGGTTCGGGAGGGTACGAGCAGTACTTC. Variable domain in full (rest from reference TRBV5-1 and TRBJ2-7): KAGVTQTPRYLIKTRGQQVTLSCSPISGHRSVSWYQQTPGQGLQFLFEYFSETQRNKGNFPGRFSGRQFSNSRSEMNVSTLELGDSALYLCASSPGSGGYEQYFGPGTRLTVT.